A single sample is the source of the 13 T cell receptor beta chains below, sequenced in a study of T-cell memory formation after mild COVID-19. Each CDR3 protein gets one entry after TCRdb re-called the 5' RACE reads with MiXCR. The sample consists of just under 550,000 distinct CDR3 sequences, roughly 20% of them appearing once. The sample taken for sequencing was PBMCs or a T cell subset sorted from them (not recorded which). The receptors here all came from an adult woman who had mild COVID-19 (a few samples of this study predate the infection). Cell type and time point are not known.

This clonotype was picked up one time. The J gene is TRBJ1-1, the V gene TRBV9; D remains ambiguous. V was cut by 6 bases and J by 0 bases, with 6 bases left in between. From germline, CDR1 is SGDLS and CDR2 YYNGEE. The length of the CDR3 is 12 residues. The CDR3 DNA reads as TGTGCCAGCAAGGGCATGAACACTGAAGCTTTCTTT. It specifies CASKGMNTEAFF.

The rearrangement uses TRBV5-4 and TRBJ2-2, with D hard to call. The germline V gene has CDR1 SGHNT and CDR2 YYREEE (reference sequence). The ends were cut back, 0 bases at V and 0 bases at J, with 12 bases in the middle. The CDR3 is 17 amino acids. CDR3 amino acids: CASSLVGGNPNTGELFF. The CDR3 DNA reads TGTGCCAGCAGCTTGGTGGGTGGCAACCCGAACACCGGGGAGCTGTTTTTT.

The V gene is TRBV20-1, the J gene TRBJ2-1; TRBD2 matches 8 bases. The CDR3 extends over 14 amino acids. V gave up 5 bases and J gave up 10 bases; unmatched junction bases: 13. Per germline, CDR1 DFQATT and CDR2 SNEGSKA (reference sequence). The CDR3 DNA sequence: TGCAGTGCTGGCCCCGGGACTAGTGATTTCGAGCAGTTCTTC. Translating it yields CSAGPGTSDFEQFF.

The J gene is TRBJ2-5, the V gene TRBV24-1; D is possibly TRBD1 (5 bases). The CDR3 spans 13 residues. Germline V gene lookup returns CDR1 KGHDR and CDR2 SFDVKD. Trimming shortened V by 9 bases and J by 4 bases, and 14 bases separated the two germline ends. The CDR3 is CATRSLQGETQYF. The CDR3 DNA reads TGTGCCACCCGCTCCCTTCAGGGAGAGACCCAGTACTTC.

This clonotype turned up a few times. CDR3 sequence reads: CASSQSDRVYNEQFF. Written as DNA, the CDR3 is TGCGCCAGCAGCCAATCAGACAGGGTTTACAATGAGCAGTTCTTC. J is TRBJ2-1 and V is TRBV4-3; 7 positions agree with TRBD1. Germline values: CDR1 LGHNA, CDR2 YSLEER. The V gene end was trimmed by 2 bases and the J gene end by 4 bases; junction bases not matched to a gene: 5. The length of the CDR3 is 15 residues.

This clonotype was counted a few times. The V gene is TRBV5-6, the J gene TRBJ2-1, with D maybe TRBD2 (6 bases). The germline V gene has CDR1 SGHDT and CDR2 YYEEEE. The V end lost 1 base, the J end lost 4 bases, and 18 bases lay between the germline ends. CDR3 size: 17 residues. The DNA for the CDR3 is TGTGCCAGCAGCTTGCTTGCGGGGTCCGGCGGGTACAATGAGCAGTTCTTC. Translation gives CASSLLAGSGGYNEQFF.

The genes are TRBV6-5 and TRBJ1-2; the match to TRBD1 covers 10 bases. The J segment lost 4 bases and the V segment lost 0 bases, leaving 2 bases of the junction unmatched. The CDR3 contains 15 residues. Germline-derived CDR1 and CDR2 are MNHEY and SVGAGI. For the CDR3, the DNA is TGTGCCAGCAGTTACTCGGGACAGGGGACCTATGGCTACACCTTC. As protein: CASSYSGQGTYGYTF.

The chain combines TRBV29-1 with TRBJ2-7; no firm D call. V dropped 2 bases and J dropped 8 bases, with 13 bases sitting between them. The germline CDR1 and CDR2 sequences are SQVTM and ANQGSEA. The CDR3 runs 12 residues. CDR3 nucleotide sequence: TGCAGCGTTGAATTGCTGGCCCCCCAGCAGTACTTC. It specifies CSVELLAPQQYF.

V and J are TRBV20-1 and TRBJ2-1, with 15 bases aligning to TRBD2. With 3 bases clipped from V and 6 bases from J, the junction kept 6 bases outside the gene matches. Per the germline V gene, CDR1 is DFQATT and CDR2 is SNEGSKA (reference sequence). CDR3 length: 16 amino acids. In nucleotides, the CDR3 is TGCAGTGCTAGCCCCGGGACTAGCGGGAGGCGCAATGAGCAGTTCTTC. As protein: CSASPGTSGRRNEQFF.

As for this clonotype: This may come from a read error, since a much larger clone is one base off. V and J are TRBV3-1 and TRBJ2-1, with D unresolved. Trimming removed 1 base at V and 7 bases at J, with 5 bases between. Germline V gene data show CDR1 as LGHDT and CDR2 as YNNKEL (reference sequence). The CDR3 length is 12 residues. CDR3 sequence: CASSQGRNEQFF. The CDR3 bases are TGTGCCAGCAGCCAAGGGCGGAATGAGCAGTTCTTC.

This chain connects TRBV11-3 to TRBJ1-1; D unresolved. Germline V lookup: CDR1 SGHNT, CDR2 YENEEA. V was shortened by 0 bases and J by 1 base, with 6 bases between the two germline ends. The length of the CDR3 is 14 residues. The CDR3, as DNA: TGTGCCAGCAGCTTAGAACCGTGGAACACTGAAGCTTTCTTT. This encodes CASSLEPWNTEAFF.

V is TRBV7-3 and J is TRBJ1-1, with unresolved D. The CDR3 length is 13 residues. The V and J ends lost 5 bases and 6 bases respectively, with 13 bases between them. Looked up from germline, CDR1 is SGHTA and CDR2 is FQGTGA. The CDR3 protein is CASSPQRGAEAFF. The CDR3 DNA sequence: TGTGCCAGCAGCCCGCAACGTGGGGCTGAAGCTTTCTTT.

The chain couples TRBV7-9 to TRBJ2-1; D gene ambiguous. Germline CDR1 reads SEHNR; CDR2 reads FQNEAQ (reference sequence). This CDR3 is 16 amino acids long. V lost 2 bases and J 0 bases, leaving 11 bases between the germline ends. The CDR3 loop is CASSLIVGVSYNEQFF. As DNA, the CDR3 is TGTGCCAGCAGCTTAATCGTTGGTGTCTCCTACAATGAGCAGTTCTTC.